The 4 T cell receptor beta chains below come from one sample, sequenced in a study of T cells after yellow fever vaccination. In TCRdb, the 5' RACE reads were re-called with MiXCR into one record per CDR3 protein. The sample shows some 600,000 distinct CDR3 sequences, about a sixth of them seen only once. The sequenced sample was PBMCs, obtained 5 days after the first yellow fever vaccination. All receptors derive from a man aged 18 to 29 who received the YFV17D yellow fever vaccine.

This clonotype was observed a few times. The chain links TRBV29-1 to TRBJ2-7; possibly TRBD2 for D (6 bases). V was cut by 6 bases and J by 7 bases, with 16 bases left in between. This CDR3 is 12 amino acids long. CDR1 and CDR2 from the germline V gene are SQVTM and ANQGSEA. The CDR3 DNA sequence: TGCAGCGTGCCGGACACCGCGGGGGAGCAGTACTTC. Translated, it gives CSVPDTAGEQYF.

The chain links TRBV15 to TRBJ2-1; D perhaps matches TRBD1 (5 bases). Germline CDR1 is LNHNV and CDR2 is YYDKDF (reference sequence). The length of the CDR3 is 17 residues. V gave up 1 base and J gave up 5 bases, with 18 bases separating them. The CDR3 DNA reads TGTGCCACCAGCAGAGGAACGGACCCAGGGCCCCACAATGAGCAGTTCTTC. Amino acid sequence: CATSRGTDPGPHNEQFF.

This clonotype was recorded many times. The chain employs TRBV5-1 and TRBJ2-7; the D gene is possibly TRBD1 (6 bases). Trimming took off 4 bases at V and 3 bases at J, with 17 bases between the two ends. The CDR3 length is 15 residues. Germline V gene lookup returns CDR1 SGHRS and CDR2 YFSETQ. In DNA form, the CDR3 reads TGCGCCAGCAGCCGGATGGATATCAGGGGCTACGAGCAGTACTTC. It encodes CASSRMDIRGYEQYF.

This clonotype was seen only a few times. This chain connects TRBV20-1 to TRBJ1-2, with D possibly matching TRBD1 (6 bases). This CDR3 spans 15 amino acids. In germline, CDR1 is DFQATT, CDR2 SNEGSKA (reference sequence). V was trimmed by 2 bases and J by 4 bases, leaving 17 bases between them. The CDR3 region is CSARTVARGPYGYTF. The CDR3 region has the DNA TGCAGTGCTAGAACGGTTGCCAGGGGCCCCTATGGCTACACCTTC.